This record covers a single TCR beta chain. It is likely a read error, because the conserved phenylalanine at the end of the CDR3 is missing. Because the CDR3's place on the DNA is in doubt, the DNA is left out and the CDR3 is given as listed by TCRdb. The CDR3 is 15 residues long, ends included. The data are from a study of tumor-infiltrating lymphocytes in oesophageal squamous cell carcinoma. One entry per CDR3 protein, called by TCRdb with MiXCR from the PCR reads. The sample lists 15,000 to 18,000 distinct CDR3 sequences, around 50% occurring once. The TCR originated in a female donor with esophageal squamous cell carcinoma. The specimen was esophageal tumor tissue. V is TRBV12-3 or TRBV12-4 and J is TRBJ2-6; the D call in the table, TRBD2, was not verified against the DNA. CDR3 sequence: CASSPRTSGTQYFGA.